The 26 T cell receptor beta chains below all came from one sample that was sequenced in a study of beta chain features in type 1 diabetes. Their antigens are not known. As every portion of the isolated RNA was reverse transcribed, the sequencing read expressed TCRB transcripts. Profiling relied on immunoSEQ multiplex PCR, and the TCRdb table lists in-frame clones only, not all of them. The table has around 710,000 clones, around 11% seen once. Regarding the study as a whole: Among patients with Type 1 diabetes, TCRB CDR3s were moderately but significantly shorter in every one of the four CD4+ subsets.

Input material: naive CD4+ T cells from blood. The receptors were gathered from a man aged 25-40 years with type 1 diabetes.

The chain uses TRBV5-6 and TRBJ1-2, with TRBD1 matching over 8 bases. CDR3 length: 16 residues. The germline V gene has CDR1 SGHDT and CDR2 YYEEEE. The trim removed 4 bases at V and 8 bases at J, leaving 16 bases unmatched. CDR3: CASSPGQGRGAGGYTF. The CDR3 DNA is TGTGCCAGCAGCCCCGGACAGGGAAGAGGTGCGGGCGGCTACACCTTC.

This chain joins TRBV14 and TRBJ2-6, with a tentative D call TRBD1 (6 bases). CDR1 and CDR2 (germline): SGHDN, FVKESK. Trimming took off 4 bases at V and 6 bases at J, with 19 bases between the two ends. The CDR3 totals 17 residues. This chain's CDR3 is CASSRQQGSLVANVLTF. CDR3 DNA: TGTGCCAGCAGCCGACAACAGGGCTCCCTCGTGGCCAACGTCCTGACTTTC.

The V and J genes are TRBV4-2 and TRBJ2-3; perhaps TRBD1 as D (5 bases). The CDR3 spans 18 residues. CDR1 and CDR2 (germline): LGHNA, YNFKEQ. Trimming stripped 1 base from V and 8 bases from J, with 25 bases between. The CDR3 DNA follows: TGTGCCAGCAGCCAAGTCGGTTGGCAGGGCGATGGCAGAGGTACGCAGTATTTT. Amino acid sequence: CASSQVGWQGDGRGTQYF.

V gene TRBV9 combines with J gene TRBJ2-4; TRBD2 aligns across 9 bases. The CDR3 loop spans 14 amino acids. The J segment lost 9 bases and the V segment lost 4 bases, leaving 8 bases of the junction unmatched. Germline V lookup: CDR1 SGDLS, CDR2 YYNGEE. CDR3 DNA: TGTGCCAGCAGCCCGGCGGGAGGGGCGGGCATTCAGTACTTC. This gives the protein CASSPAGGAGIQYF.

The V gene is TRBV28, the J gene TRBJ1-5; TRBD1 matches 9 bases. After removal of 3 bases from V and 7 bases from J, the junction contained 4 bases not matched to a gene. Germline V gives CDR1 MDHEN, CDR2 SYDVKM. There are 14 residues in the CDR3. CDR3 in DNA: TGTGCCAGCAGTTTGGGGACAGGGATCCAGCCCCAGCATTTT. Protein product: CASSLGTGIQPQHF.

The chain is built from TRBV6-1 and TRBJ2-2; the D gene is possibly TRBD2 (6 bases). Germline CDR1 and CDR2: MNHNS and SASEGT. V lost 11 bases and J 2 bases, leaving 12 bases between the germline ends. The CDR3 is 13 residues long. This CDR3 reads CARRDGNTGELFF. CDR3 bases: TGTGCCCGGCGGGACGGAAACACCGGGGAGCTGTTTTTT.

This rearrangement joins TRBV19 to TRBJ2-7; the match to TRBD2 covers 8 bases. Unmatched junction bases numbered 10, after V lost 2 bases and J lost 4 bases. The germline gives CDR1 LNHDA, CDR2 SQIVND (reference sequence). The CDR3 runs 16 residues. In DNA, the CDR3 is TGTGCCAGTAGTATACCCCGGGCTAGCGGGCGGTACGAGCAGTACTTC. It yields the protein CASSIPRASGRYEQYF.

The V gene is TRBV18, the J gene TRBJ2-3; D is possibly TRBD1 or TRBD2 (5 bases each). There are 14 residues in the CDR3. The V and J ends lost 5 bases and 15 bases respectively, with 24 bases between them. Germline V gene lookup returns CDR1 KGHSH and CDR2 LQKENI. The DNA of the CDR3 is TGTGCCAGCTCAACCGACCAACAGGCCCTCGGGGAATATTTT. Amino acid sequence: CASSTDQQALGEYF.

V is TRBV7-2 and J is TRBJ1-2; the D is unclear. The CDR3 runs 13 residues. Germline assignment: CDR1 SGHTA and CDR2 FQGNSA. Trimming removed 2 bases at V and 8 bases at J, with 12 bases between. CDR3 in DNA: TGTGCCAGCAGCTTATCGCGAGACGAGGGCTACACCTTC. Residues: CASSLSRDEGYTF. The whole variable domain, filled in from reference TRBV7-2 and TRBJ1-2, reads GAGVSQSPSNKVTEKGKDVELRCDPISGHTALYWYRQSLGQGLEFLIYFQGNSAPDKSGLPSDRFSAERTGGSVSTLTIQRTQQEDSAVYLCASSLSRDEGYTFGSGTRLTVV.

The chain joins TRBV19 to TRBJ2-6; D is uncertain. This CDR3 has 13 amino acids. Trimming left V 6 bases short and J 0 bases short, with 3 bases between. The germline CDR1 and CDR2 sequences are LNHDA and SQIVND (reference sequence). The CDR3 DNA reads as TGTGCCAGTAGGATCTCTGGGGCCAACGTCCTGACTTTC. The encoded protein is CASRISGANVLTF.

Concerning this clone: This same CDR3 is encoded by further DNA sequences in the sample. The CDR3 DNA sequence: TGCGCCAGCCGGACAGATCAAGAGACCCAGTACTTC. It yields the protein CASRTDQETQYF. The V gene is TRBV5-1, the J gene TRBJ2-5; tentatively, D is TRBD1 (6 bases). The CDR3 is 12 amino acids. Germline loops: CDR1 SGHRS, CDR2 YFSETQ. V lost 7 bases and J lost 2, with 9 bases in between.

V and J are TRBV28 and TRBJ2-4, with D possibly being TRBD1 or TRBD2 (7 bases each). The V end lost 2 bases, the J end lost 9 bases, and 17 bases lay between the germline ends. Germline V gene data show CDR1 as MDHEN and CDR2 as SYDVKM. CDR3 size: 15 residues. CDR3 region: CASSLGRGGLAIQYF. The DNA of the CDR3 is TGTGCCAGCAGTTTAGGCAGGGGGGGCTTGGCCATTCAGTACTTC. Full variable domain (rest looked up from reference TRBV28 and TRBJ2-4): DVKVTQSSRYLVKRTGEKVFLECVQDMDHENMFWYRQDPGLGLRLIYFSYDVKMKEKGDIPEGYSVSREKKERFSLILESASTNQTSMYLCASSLGRGGLAIQYFGAGTRLSVL.

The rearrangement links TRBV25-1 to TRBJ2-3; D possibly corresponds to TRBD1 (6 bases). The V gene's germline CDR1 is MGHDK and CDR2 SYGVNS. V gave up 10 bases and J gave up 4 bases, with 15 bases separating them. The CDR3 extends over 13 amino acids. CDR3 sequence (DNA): TGTGCCACCGGGACAACGCGGCCAGATACGCAGTATTTT. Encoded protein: CATGTTRPDTQYF.

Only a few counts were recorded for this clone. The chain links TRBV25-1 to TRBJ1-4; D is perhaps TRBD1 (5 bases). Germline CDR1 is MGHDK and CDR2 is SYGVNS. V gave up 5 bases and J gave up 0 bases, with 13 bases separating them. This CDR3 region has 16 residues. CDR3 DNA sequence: TGTGCCAGCAGTCGGGGCCTTTTATCAACTAATGAAAAACTGTTTTTT. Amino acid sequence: CASSRGLLSTNEKLFF.

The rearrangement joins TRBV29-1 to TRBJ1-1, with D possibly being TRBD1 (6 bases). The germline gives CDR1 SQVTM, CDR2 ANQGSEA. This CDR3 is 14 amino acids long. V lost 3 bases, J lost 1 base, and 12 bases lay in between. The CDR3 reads CSVEVRGGNTEAFF. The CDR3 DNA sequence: TGCAGCGTTGAGGTCAGGGGAGGGAACACTGAAGCTTTCTTT.

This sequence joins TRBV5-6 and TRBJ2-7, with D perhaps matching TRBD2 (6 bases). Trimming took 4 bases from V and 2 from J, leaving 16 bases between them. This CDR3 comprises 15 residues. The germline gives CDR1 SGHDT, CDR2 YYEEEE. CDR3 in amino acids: CASSAGGGKPYEQYF. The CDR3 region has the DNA TGTGCCAGCAGCGCCGGAGGAGGGAAACCCTACGAGCAGTACTTC.

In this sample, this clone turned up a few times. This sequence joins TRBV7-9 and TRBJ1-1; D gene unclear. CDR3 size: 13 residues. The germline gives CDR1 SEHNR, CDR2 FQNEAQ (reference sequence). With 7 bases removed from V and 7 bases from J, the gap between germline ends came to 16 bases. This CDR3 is CASTAVIQGEAFF. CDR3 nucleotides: TGTGCCAGCACCGCAGTTATCCAAGGTGAAGCTTTCTTT.

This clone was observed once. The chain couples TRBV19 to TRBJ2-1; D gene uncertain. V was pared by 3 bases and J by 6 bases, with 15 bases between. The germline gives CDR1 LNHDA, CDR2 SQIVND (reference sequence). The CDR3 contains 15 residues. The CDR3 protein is CASSMWLDQRNEQFF. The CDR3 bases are TGTGCCAGTAGTATGTGGCTAGATCAGCGCAATGAGCAGTTCTTC.

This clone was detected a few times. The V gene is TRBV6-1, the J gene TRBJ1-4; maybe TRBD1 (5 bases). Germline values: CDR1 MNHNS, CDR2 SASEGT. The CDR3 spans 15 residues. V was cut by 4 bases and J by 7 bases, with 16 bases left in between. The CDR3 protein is CASSVGTAVGEKLFF. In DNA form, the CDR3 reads TGTGCCAGCAGTGTAGGGACGGCTGTTGGTGAAAAACTGTTTTTT.

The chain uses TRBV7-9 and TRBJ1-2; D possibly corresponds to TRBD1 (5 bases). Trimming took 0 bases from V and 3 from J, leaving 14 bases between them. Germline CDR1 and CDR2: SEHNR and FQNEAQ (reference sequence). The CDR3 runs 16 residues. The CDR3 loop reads CASSLAGTRADYGYTF. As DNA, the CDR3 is TGTGCCAGCAGCTTAGCTGGGACCCGAGCTGACTATGGCTACACCTTC.

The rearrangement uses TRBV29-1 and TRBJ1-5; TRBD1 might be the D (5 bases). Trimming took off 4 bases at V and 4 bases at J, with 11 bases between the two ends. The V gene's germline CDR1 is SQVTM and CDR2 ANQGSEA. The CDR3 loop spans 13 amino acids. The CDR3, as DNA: TGCAGCGTTGGAACAGGCATGAATCAGCCCCAGCATTTT. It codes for CSVGTGMNQPQHF.

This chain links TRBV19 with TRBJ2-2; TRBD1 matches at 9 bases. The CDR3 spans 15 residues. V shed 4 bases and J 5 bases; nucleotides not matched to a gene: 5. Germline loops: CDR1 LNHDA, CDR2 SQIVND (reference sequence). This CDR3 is CASSNRGRTTGELFF. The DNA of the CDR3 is TGTGCCAGTAGTAACAGGGGGCGTACAACCGGGGAGCTGTTTTTT.

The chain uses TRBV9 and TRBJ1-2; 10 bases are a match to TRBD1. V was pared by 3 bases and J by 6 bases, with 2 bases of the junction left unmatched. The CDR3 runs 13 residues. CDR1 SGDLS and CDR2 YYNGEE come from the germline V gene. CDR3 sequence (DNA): TGTGCCAGCAGCGATGGACAGGGGGATGGCTACACCTTC. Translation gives CASSDGQGDGYTF.

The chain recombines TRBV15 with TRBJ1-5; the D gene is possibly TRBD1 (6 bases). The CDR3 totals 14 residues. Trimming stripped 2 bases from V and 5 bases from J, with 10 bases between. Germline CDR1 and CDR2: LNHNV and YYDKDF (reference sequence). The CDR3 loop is CATSRQGPDQPQHF. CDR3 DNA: TGTGCCACCAGCAGACAGGGGCCTGATCAGCCCCAGCATTTT.

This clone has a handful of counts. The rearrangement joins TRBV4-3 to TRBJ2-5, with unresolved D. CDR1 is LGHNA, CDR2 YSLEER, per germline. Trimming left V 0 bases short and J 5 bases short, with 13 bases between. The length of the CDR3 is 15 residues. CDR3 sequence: CASSQDSRLGETQYF. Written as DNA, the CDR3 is TGCGCCAGCAGCCAAGATTCTCGTCTAGGGGAGACCCAGTACTTC.

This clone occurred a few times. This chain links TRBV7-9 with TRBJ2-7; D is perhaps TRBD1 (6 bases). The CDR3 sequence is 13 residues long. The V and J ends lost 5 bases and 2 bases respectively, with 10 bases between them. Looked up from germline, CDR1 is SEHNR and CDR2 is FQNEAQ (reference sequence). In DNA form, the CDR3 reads TGTGCCAGCAGCGGGGACACCCCCTACGAGCAGTACTTC. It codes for CASSGDTPYEQYF. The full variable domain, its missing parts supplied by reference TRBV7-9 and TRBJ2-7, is DTGVSQNPRHKITKRGQNVTFRCDPISEHNRLYWYRQTLGQGPEFLTYFQNEAQLEKSRLLSDRFSAERPKGSFSTLEIQRTEQGDSAMYLCASSGDTPYEQYFGPGTRLTVT.